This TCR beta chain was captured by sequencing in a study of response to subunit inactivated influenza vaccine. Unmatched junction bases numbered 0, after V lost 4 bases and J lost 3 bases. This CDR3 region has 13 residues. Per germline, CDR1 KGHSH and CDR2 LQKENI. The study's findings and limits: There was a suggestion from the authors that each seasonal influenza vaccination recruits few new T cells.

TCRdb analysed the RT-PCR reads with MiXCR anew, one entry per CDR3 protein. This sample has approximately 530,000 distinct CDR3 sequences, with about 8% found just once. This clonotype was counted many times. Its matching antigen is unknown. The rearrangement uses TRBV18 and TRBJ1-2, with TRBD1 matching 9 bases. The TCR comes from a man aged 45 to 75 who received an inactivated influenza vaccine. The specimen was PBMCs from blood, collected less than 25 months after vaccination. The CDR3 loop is CASSRQGDYGYTF. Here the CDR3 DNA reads TGTGCCAGCTCACGACAGGGGGACTATGGCTACACCTTC.